There are a few counts of the clone carrying this T cell receptor beta chain. As yet, its antigen is unknown. Before the COVID-19 pandemic, during about 2011-2019, CD4+ T cells were taken from unexposed donors. Isolation of CD4+ T cells took place after around 11 days in culture. Testing used SARS-CoV-2 S/N and four cold-coronavirus spikes on unexposed-donor CD4+ T cells, cells permitting. This specimen belongs to a study of CD4 T cells in relation to SARS-CoV-2 and coronaviruses. At the level of the study: No peptide or an HIV-1 Nef peptide pool served as negative control.

Some clones are missing from TCRdb's copy, which holds only in-frame ones; the method was immunoSEQ multiplex PCR. The table records about 22,000 clones, 76% of them present only once. The receptor was derived from a human donor in good health. Sequences were obtained from CD4+ T cells from PBMCs, cultured in vitro.

The CDR3 here is CASSPWTGVVRTQYF. The CDR3 region has the DNA TGTGCCAGCAGCCCCTGGACAGGGGTGGTCAGGACCCAGTACTTC. The chain recombines TRBV7-2 with TRBJ2-5, with TRBD1 identical over 9 bases. The CDR3 consists of 15 residues. After removal of 5 bases from V and 7 bases from J, the junction contained 11 bases not matched to a gene. Germline lookup yields CDR1 SGHTA and CDR2 FQGNSA.